These 19 T cell receptor beta chains were sequenced from one sample in a study of OX40 agonist ivuxolimab in advanced cancers. Clones were read by immunoSEQ multiplex PCR, and TCRdb kept only the in-frame ones, dropping some. The sample contains 35,000 to 45,000 clones, 88% of which appear only once. The source was CD4+ or CD8+ T cells sorted from blood, collected in a trial of the OX40 agonist ivuxolimab. Source of these receptors: an adult with an advanced solid tumor such as melanoma, head and neck, liver or kidney cancer.

This sequence joins TRBV7-3 and TRBJ2-7, with TRBD2 identical over 7 bases. CDR3 size: 16 residues. With 5 bases clipped from V and 4 bases from J, the junction kept 14 bases outside the gene matches. Germline lookup yields CDR1 SGHTA and CDR2 FQGTGA. The CDR3 DNA sequence: TGTGCCAGCAGCCGACCTAGATGGGAGGGGTCGTACGAGCAGTACTTC. Encoded protein: CASSRPRWEGSYEQYF.

The chain carries TRBV4-1 and TRBJ2-2, with 9 bases identical to TRBD2. The CDR3 extends over 17 amino acids. Germline-derived CDR1 and CDR2 are MGHRA and YSYEKL. Germline trimming cut 5 bases from V and 5 bases from J; bases unmatched to any gene: 12. The CDR3 DNA reads TGCGCCAGCAGCGTAAGCAGAATAGCGGGAGATACCGGGGAGCTGTTTTTT. Residues: CASSVSRIAGDTGELFF.

This clone was seen a single time. The V and J genes are TRBV25-1 and TRBJ1-5; D gene ambiguous. The CDR3 runs to 14 residues. The germline gives CDR1 MGHDK, CDR2 SYGVNS. V lost 2 bases, J lost 1 base, and 6 bases lay in between. The CDR3 is CASSEELSNQPQHF. The CDR3 DNA sequence: TGTGCCAGCAGTGAAGAACTCAGCAATCAGCCCCAGCATTTT.

The rearrangement links TRBV7-8 to TRBJ2-7, with unresolved D. This CDR3 spans 11 amino acids. Germline-derived CDR1 and CDR2 are SGHVS and FQNEAQ. Trimming took 8 bases from V and 3 from J, leaving 8 bases between them. The CDR3 DNA is TGTGCCAGCCTAAAAGGCTACGAGCAGTACTTC. Translation gives CASLKGYEQYF.

The chain's CDR3 is CASSSRSLGSYNEQFF. The CDR3, as DNA: TGTGCCAGCAGCTCCCGATCTTTAGGCTCCTACAATGAGCAGTTCTTC. The V call is TRBV11-2, the J call TRBJ2-1, with no clear D. Germline V gives CDR1 SGHAT, CDR2 FQNNGV. Trimming took 4 bases from V and 0 from J, leaving 13 bases between them. CDR3 length: 16 amino acids.

The CDR3 DNA sequence: TGTGCCAGCAGCATCTGGGGGGATAACACTGAAGCTTTCTTT. Amino acids: CASSIWGDNTEAFF. V usage is TRBV11-2 and J usage is TRBJ1-1, with D maybe TRBD1 (5 bases). CDR1 SGHAT and CDR2 FQNNGV come from the germline V gene. V gave up 5 bases and J gave up 2 bases, with 12 bases separating them. This CDR3 spans 14 amino acids. Using reference TRBV11-2 and TRBJ1-1 for the parts outside the CDR3, the full variable domain is EAGVAQSPRYKIIEKRQSVAFWCNPISGHATLYWYQQILGQGPKLLIQFQNNGVVDDSQLPKDRFSAERLKGVDSTLKIQPAKLEDSAVYLCASSIWGDNTEAFFGQGTRLTVV.

The chain uses TRBV19 and TRBJ2-3, with TRBD2 matching 7 bases. The trim removed 8 bases at V and 3 bases at J, leaving 8 bases unmatched. Per the germline V gene, CDR1 is LNHDA and CDR2 is SQIVND (reference sequence). The CDR3 runs 14 residues. CDR3 in amino acids: CASGAGTQTDTQYF. The CDR3 nucleotides are TGTGCCAGTGGAGCGGGAACTCAGACAGATACGCAGTATTTT.

The rearrangement uses TRBV5-6 and TRBJ2-5; TRBD1 agrees at 9 bases. This CDR3 comprises 17 residues. The ends lost 0 bases at V and 5 bases at J; junction bases unmatched: 11. Germline values: CDR1 SGHDT, CDR2 YYEEEE. CDR3 amino acids: CASSLGAVTGGGETQYF. The DNA for the CDR3 is TGTGCCAGCAGCTTGGGGGCCGTGACAGGGGGAGGTGAGACCCAGTACTTC.

V gene TRBV27 combines with J gene TRBJ1-1, with D unclear. From germline, CDR1 is MNHEY and CDR2 SMNVEV (reference sequence). This CDR3 has 14 amino acids. Trimming removed 1 base from V and 4 bases from J, with 10 bases in between. This CDR3 is CASSLFGLSTEAFF. The CDR3 region has the DNA TGTGCCAGCAGTTTATTTGGTCTCAGCACTGAAGCTTTCTTT.

The chain has TRBV28 and TRBJ2-7, with 9 bases lining up with TRBD1. Germline loops: CDR1 MDHEN, CDR2 SYDVKM. This CDR3 spans 14 amino acids. The V segment lost 6 bases and the J segment 2 bases; nucleotides outside the gene matches: 5. The CDR3 sequence: CASRTQGAAYEQYF. As DNA, the CDR3 is TGTGCCAGCAGGACACAGGGGGCCGCCTACGAGCAGTACTTC.

V is TRBV18 and J is TRBJ2-7; 11 positions agree with TRBD1. In germline, CDR1 is KGHSH, CDR2 LQKENI. The CDR3 contains 15 residues. V lost 2 bases, J lost 5 bases, and 5 bases stayed unmatched. CDR3 in DNA: TGTGCCAGCTCACCAGAGGACAGGGGGCCCCACGAGCAGTACTTC. Its protein product is CASSPEDRGPHEQYF. Full variable domain (rest looked up from reference TRBV18 and TRBJ2-7): NAGVMQNPRHLVRRRGQEARLRCSPMKGHSHVYWYRQLPEEGLKFMVYLQKENIIDESGMPKERFSAEFPKEGPSILRIQQVVRGDSAAYFCASSPEDRGPHEQYFGPGTRLTVT.

V is TRBV4-1 and J is TRBJ2-5; D perhaps matches TRBD2 (5 bases). This CDR3 contains 15 residues. V was pared by 1 base and J by 5 bases, with 14 bases between. Germline V gene data show CDR1 as MGHRA and CDR2 as YSYEKL. CDR3 DNA sequence: TGCGCCAGCAGCCAAGGACCAACCCGAGGGGAGACCCAGTACTTC. Its protein is CASSQGPTRGETQYF.

V gene TRBV27 combines with J gene TRBJ1-4, with D unclear. V lost 4 bases and J 11 bases, leaving 17 bases between the germline ends. CDR1 MNHEY and CDR2 SMNVEV come from the germline V gene (reference sequence). The CDR3 runs 14 residues. CDR3 sequence (DNA): TGTGCCAGCAGTTCGGCAGGACGACAAAAGAAACTGTTTTTT. Its protein is CASSSAGRQKKLFF. The full variable domain, completed using reference TRBV27 and TRBJ1-4, is EAQVTQNPRYLITVTGKKLTVTCSQNMNHEYMSWYRQDPGLGLRQIYYSMNVEVTDKGDVPEGYKVSRKEKRNFPLILESPSPNQTSLYFCASSSAGRQKKLFFGSGTQLSVL.

This clone was recorded a few times. The V gene is TRBV19, the J gene TRBJ2-7, with D possibly being TRBD2 (6 bases). V dropped 1 base and J dropped 0 bases, with 10 bases sitting between them. Germline V lookup: CDR1 LNHDA, CDR2 SQIVND (reference sequence). The CDR3 sequence is 15 residues long. CDR3 sequence reads: CASSIGRGISYEQYF. The CDR3 nucleotides are TGTGCCAGTAGTATAGGCCGCGGGATCTCCTACGAGCAGTACTTC. Drawing the rest from reference TRBV19 and TRBJ2-7, the complete variable domain is DGGITQSPKYLFRKEGQNVTLSCEQNLNHDAMYWYRQDPGQGLRLIYYSQIVNDFQKGDIAEGYSVSREKKESFPLTVTSAQKNPTAFYLCASSIGRGISYEQYFGPGTRLTVT.

This clone came up a few times. CDR3 in DNA: TGCAGCGACTCAGACGGCATGAACACTGAAGCTTTCTTT. Protein sequence: CSDSDGMNTEAFF. The chain employs TRBV29-1 and TRBJ1-1; no clear D. Germline V gene sequence: CDR1 SQVTM, CDR2 ANQGSEA. The V and J ends lost 7 bases and 0 bases respectively, with 12 bases between them. This CDR3 spans 13 amino acids.

V gene TRBV7-9 combines with J gene TRBJ2-7; D not certain. Trimming removed 5 bases from V and 1 base from J, with 3 bases in between. CDR3 size: 11 residues. Germline V gene lookup returns CDR1 SEHNR and CDR2 FQNEAQ (reference sequence). CDR3 amino acids: CASSPSYEQYF. The CDR3 bases are TGTGCCAGCAGCCCTTCCTACGAGCAGTACTTC. Based on the CDR3 plus reference TRBV7-9 and TRBJ2-7, the full variable domain is DTGVSQNPRHKITKRGQNVTFRCDPISEHNRLYWYRQTLGQGPEFLTYFQNEAQLEKSRLLSDRFSAERPKGSFSTLEIQRTEQGDSAMYLCASSPSYEQYFGPGTRLTVT.

This chain links TRBV6-5 with TRBJ2-7; no firm D call. CDR1 and CDR2 from the germline V gene are MNHEY and SVGAGI. This CDR3 region has 13 residues. V dropped 5 bases and J dropped 1 base, with 9 bases sitting between them. In DNA, the CDR3 is TGTGCCAGCAGTCAGCGTGGGTCCTACGAGCAGTACTTC. Residues: CASSQRGSYEQYF.

CDR3 DNA sequence: TGTGCCAGCAGCTCGGACAGTTCTAACGAGCAGTACTTC. It specifies CASSSDSSNEQYF. The V and J genes are TRBV7-3 and TRBJ2-7; maybe TRBD1 (6 bases). This CDR3 is built from 13 residues. Per germline, CDR1 SGHTA and CDR2 FQGTGA. V was clipped by 4 bases and J by 5 bases, with 12 bases between them.

The chain recombines TRBV7-9 with TRBJ2-1; possible D gene TRBD1, 5 bases. Per the germline V gene, CDR1 is SEHNR and CDR2 is FQNEAQ (reference sequence). V was cut by 4 bases and J by 4 bases, with 14 bases left in between. This CDR3 is built from 15 residues. This CDR3 is CASSSGSGRYNEQFF. As DNA, the CDR3 is TGTGCCAGCAGCTCTGGCTCAGGGCGTTACAATGAGCAGTTCTTC.